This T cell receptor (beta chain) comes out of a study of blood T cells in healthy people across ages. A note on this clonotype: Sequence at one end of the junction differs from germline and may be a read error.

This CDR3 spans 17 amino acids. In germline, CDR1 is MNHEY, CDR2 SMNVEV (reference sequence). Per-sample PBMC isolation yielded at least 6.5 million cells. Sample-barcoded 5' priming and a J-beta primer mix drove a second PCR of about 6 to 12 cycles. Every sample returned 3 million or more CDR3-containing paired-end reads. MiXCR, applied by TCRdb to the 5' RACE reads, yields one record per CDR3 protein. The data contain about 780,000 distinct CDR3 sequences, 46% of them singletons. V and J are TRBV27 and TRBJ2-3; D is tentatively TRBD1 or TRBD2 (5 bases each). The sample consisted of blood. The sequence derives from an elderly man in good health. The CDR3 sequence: CASSSPIVGALTDAQYF. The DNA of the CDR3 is TGTGCCAGCAGTTCACCCATAGTGGGAGCTTTGACAGATGCGCAGTATTTT.